One T cell receptor (beta chain) is described in this entry. Its antigen is unidentified. The PCR ran on 60 Vbeta and 13 Jbeta primers. The repertoire was sequenced with immunoSEQ multiplex PCR; TCRdb's copy has only in-frame clones and lacks some. The sample carries about 150,000 clones, 79% recorded once. V was clipped by 2 bases and J by 6 bases; unmatched bases: 8. The CDR3 is made up of 15 amino acids. Germline CDR1 is MNHEY and CDR2 is SVGAGI. The sample comes from a study of cytomegalovirus exposure and HLA in healthy donors. Study-wide results and caveats: Roughly 170 TCR beta chains were listed as cytomegalovirus-associated.

The genes are TRBV6-5 and TRBJ1-1, with TRBD1 identical over 8 bases. Sequencing input: PBMCs. This receptor was obtained from a man aged 35 to 55 in good health and CMV-seropositive. The CDR3 DNA sequence: TGTGCCAGCAGTTACCCAGGACAGGGCATTCCTGAAGCTTTCTTT. Residues: CASSYPGQGIPEAFF.